This passage covers 25 T cell receptor beta chains from one sample sequenced in a study of T cell changes during pregnancy in multiple sclerosis. The table came from immunoSEQ multiplex PCR; TCRdb's copy has only in-frame clones and leaves some out. This table holds tens of thousands of clones, around 96% found once. The input for sequencing was CD8+ T cells from peripheral blood mononuclear cells, taken after pregnancy. The source of these receptors is a female donor with multiple sclerosis, enrolled in a pregnancy study.

The DNA for the CDR3 is TGTGCCAGCAGTCCATCCGCAGGGATTGAGACCCAGTACTTC. Translation gives CASSPSAGIETQYF. The rearrangement uses TRBV25-1 and TRBJ2-5, with D possibly being TRBD1 (5 bases). The ends were cut back, 5 bases at V and 5 bases at J, with 15 bases in the middle. The CDR3 is made up of 14 amino acids. The germline gives CDR1 MGHDK, CDR2 SYGVNS. Filled out from reference TRBV25-1 and TRBJ2-5, the complete variable domain reads EADIYQTPRYLVIGTGKKITLECSQTMGHDKMYWYQQDPGMELHLIHYSYGVNSTEKGDLSSESTVSRIRTEHFPLTLESARPSHTSQYLCASSPSAGIETQYFGPGTRLLVL.

The V and J genes are TRBV14 and TRBJ2-1, with 7 bases matching TRBD1. CDR1 is SGHDN, CDR2 FVKESK, per germline. There are 13 residues in the CDR3. J gave up 9 bases and V 5 bases, and 7 bases lay outside the gene matches. The CDR3 nucleotides are TGTGCCAGCAGCGTACAGGGGTCGAGTGAGCAGTTCTTC. This sequence encodes CASSVQGSSEQFF.

The CDR3 loop is CASSEMRANYGYTF. The CDR3 nucleotides read TGTGCCAGCAGTGAAATGAGGGCGAACTATGGCTACACCTTC. The chain couples TRBV6-1 to TRBJ1-2; D ambiguous. Germline CDR1 is MNHNS and CDR2 is SASEGT. V was cut by 2 bases and J by 2 bases, with 9 bases left in between. This CDR3 has 14 residues.

CDR3 amino acids: CASSSWHEQFF. For the CDR3, the DNA is TGTGCCAGTAGTTCCTGGCATGAGCAGTTCTTC. The rearrangement links TRBV19 to TRBJ2-1; D ambiguous. CDR3 length: 11 amino acids. V was trimmed by 5 bases and J by 8 bases, leaving 7 bases between them. CDR1 and CDR2 (germline): LNHDA, SQIVND (reference sequence).

The V gene is TRBV18, the J gene TRBJ2-1; D is perhaps TRBD1 (6 bases). This CDR3 region has 16 residues. Trimming left V 4 bases short and J 2 bases short, with 15 bases between. CDR1 is KGHSH, CDR2 LQKENI, per germline. The CDR3 bases are TGTGCCAGCTCACTCTACAGGGCGTTTGCCTACAATGAGCAGTTCTTC. Protein sequence: CASSLYRAFAYNEQFF.

CDR3 in DNA: TGCAGCGCCCTAGCGGGAGAGGGGACCCAGTACTTC. This translates into CSALAGEGTQYF. The chain recombines TRBV29-1 with TRBJ2-5, with 10 bases lining up with TRBD2. Germline V lookup: CDR1 SQVTM, CDR2 ANQGSEA. The CDR3 runs 12 residues. J was trimmed by 7 bases and V by 7 bases; bases with no gene match: 6.

This chain uses TRBV27 with TRBJ2-5; D might be TRBD1 (6 bases). Germline loops: CDR1 MNHEY, CDR2 SMNVEV (reference sequence). The V and J ends lost 6 bases and 7 bases respectively, with 12 bases between them. The CDR3 is made up of 12 amino acids. The CDR3 nucleotides are TGTGCCAGCAGAAACAGGGCTGGGACCCAGTACTTC. Its translation: CASRNRAGTQYF.

The chain combines TRBV11-3 with TRBJ2-3, with 16 bases fitting TRBD2. This CDR3 contains 17 residues. Trimming cost V 4 bases and J 3 bases; bases outside gene matches: 4. Looked up from germline, CDR1 is SGHNT and CDR2 is YENEEA. The CDR3 sequence: CASSSGLAGGWTDTQYF. DNA for the CDR3: TGTGCCAGCAGCTCGGGACTAGCGGGAGGGTGGACAGATACGCAGTATTTT. Full variable domain (rest looked up from reference TRBV11-3 and TRBJ2-3): EAGVVQSPRYKIIEKKQPVAFWCNPISGHNTLYWYLQNLGQGPELLIRYENEEAVDDSQLPKDRFSAERLKGVDSTLKIQPAELGDSAVYLCASSSGLAGGWTDTQYFGPGTRLTVL.

This chain connects TRBV4-3 to TRBJ2-7; 9 bases line up with TRBD2. The V gene end was trimmed by 0 bases and the J gene end by 2 bases; junction bases not matched to a gene: 5. Germline lookup yields CDR1 LGHNA and CDR2 YSLEER. This CDR3 is built from 16 residues. The CDR3 region is CASSQDGTSNTYEQYF. The CDR3 DNA follows: TGCGCCAGCAGCCAAGATGGGACTAGCAATACCTACGAGCAGTACTTC.

In nucleotides, the CDR3 is TGTGCCAGCAGTTACGGGCGGGAGGCGAAAGAGCAGTACTTC. Protein sequence: CASSYGREAKEQYF. J is TRBJ2-7 and V is TRBV6-5, with TRBD2 matching over 8 bases. The CDR3 is made up of 14 amino acids. With 2 bases clipped from V and 7 bases from J, the junction kept 7 bases outside the gene matches. Germline lookup yields CDR1 MNHEY and CDR2 SVGAGI.

V and J are TRBV19 and TRBJ1-5; 7 nucleotides line up with TRBD1. This CDR3 region has 15 residues. Germline V gene lookup returns CDR1 LNHDA and CDR2 SQIVND (reference sequence). V shed 1 base and J 7 bases; nucleotides not matched to a gene: 7. CDR3 sequence (DNA): TGTGCCAGTAGTATAGCCCGAGGGGGCATACAGCCCCAGCATTTT. This codes for CASSIARGGIQPQHF.

The chain employs TRBV5-6 and TRBJ1-5; TRBD1 agrees at 8 bases. The CDR3 covers 15 residues. Germline V gene sequence: CDR1 SGHDT, CDR2 YYEEEE. V was pared by 3 bases and J by 5 bases, with 7 bases of the junction left unmatched. CDR3 region: CASSYGQGWDQPQHF. CDR3 coding DNA: TGTGCCAGCAGCTACGGACAGGGTTGGGATCAGCCCCAGCATTTT.

Concerning this clone itself: This may be a read error: a much more frequent sequence differs by one nucleotide. This sequence joins TRBV7-9 and TRBJ2-5, with 12 bases that match TRBD1. CDR3 length: 15 amino acids. Germline V gene lookup returns CDR1 SEHNR and CDR2 FQNEAQ (reference sequence). V shed 6 bases, J shed 5 bases, and the junction held 7 bases outside the gene matches. The CDR3 is CASSSGTGGWETQYF. CDR3 sequence (DNA): TGTGCCAGCAGTTCCGGGACAGGGGGCTGGGAGACCCAGTACTTC.

This chain connects TRBV15 to TRBJ1-5; D perhaps matches TRBD1 (5 bases). Germline CDR1 reads LNHNV; CDR2 reads YYDKDF (reference sequence). This CDR3 is 15 amino acids long. Trimming pared 0 bases from V and 4 bases from J, leaving 10 bases between. As DNA, the CDR3 is TGTGCCACCAGCAGAGATCTGGGGGGGAATCAGCCCCAGCATTTT. Its protein is CATSRDLGGNQPQHF.

This chain uses TRBV5-1 with TRBJ1-2, with D maybe TRBD1 (5 bases). The germline CDR1 and CDR2 sequences are SGHRS and YFSETQ. The CDR3 has 15 amino acids. V was trimmed by 0 bases and J by 6 bases, leaving 15 bases between them. CDR3: CASSLAIGRADGYTF. In DNA, the CDR3 is TGCGCCAGCAGCTTGGCCATCGGCAGGGCTGATGGCTACACCTTC.

The CDR3 DNA reads as TGTGCCAGCAGCCTTCTACAGGGTCTCGACGAGCAGTACTTC. Amino acids: CASSLLQGLDEQYF. V is TRBV5-6 and J is TRBJ2-7, with D maybe TRBD1 (6 bases). CDR3 length: 14 residues. Germline assignment: CDR1 SGHDT and CDR2 YYEEEE. Trimming pared 4 bases from V and 5 bases from J, leaving 16 bases between.

This clone occurred once. V usage is TRBV5-1 and J usage is TRBJ2-1; TRBD2 matches at 8 bases. The CDR3 loop spans 16 amino acids. Per the germline V gene, CDR1 is SGHRS and CDR2 is YFSETQ. J gave up 8 bases and V 4 bases, and 14 bases lay outside the gene matches. CDR3 amino acids: CASSPGGWGTRYEQFF. The DNA of the CDR3 is TGCGCCAGCAGCCCGGGCGGATGGGGGACTAGGTATGAGCAGTTCTTC.

J is TRBJ1-5 and V is TRBV7-2; no firm D call. The CDR3 runs 15 residues. Looked up from germline, CDR1 is SGHTA and CDR2 is FQGNSA. Trimming stripped 0 bases from V and 5 bases from J, with 11 bases between. The DNA of the CDR3 is TGTGCCAGCAGCTTAGCAGCATCGGTGGATCAGCCCCAGCATTTT. Translating it yields CASSLAASVDQPQHF.

This chain connects TRBV7-2 to TRBJ2-3; D is possibly TRBD2 (5 bases). The germline V and J ends were trimmed by 5 bases and 3 bases, with 12 bases remaining between them. In germline, CDR1 is SGHTA, CDR2 FQGNSA. The CDR3 consists of 14 residues. Here the CDR3 DNA reads TGTGCCAGCAGCCCCCTTCGGGATACAGATACGCAGTATTTT. This gives the protein CASSPLRDTDTQYF.

V gene TRBV11-2 combines with J gene TRBJ1-1, with TRBD1 matching 7 bases. The CDR3 loop spans 14 amino acids. Trimming at V came to 5 bases and at J to 7 bases, leaving 10 bases not matched to a gene. Germline lookup yields CDR1 SGHAT and CDR2 FQNNGV. The CDR3 DNA sequence: TGTGCCAGCAGCGCCGCCCAGGGGGAAGTTGAAGCTTTCTTT. Its translation is CASSAAQGEVEAFF.

The rearrangement joins TRBV7-6 to TRBJ1-1, with 9 bases fitting TRBD1. V shed 5 bases, J shed 4 bases, and the junction held 8 bases outside the gene matches. This CDR3 contains 15 residues. CDR1 and CDR2 from the germline V gene are SGHVS and FNYEAQ. As DNA, the CDR3 is TGTGCCAGCAGCCCCGGGACAGGGATGGTCACTGAAGCTTTCTTT. It is translated as CASSPGTGMVTEAFF.

The gene calls are TRBV14 and TRBJ2-7; TRBD1 matches at 10 bases. The CDR3 runs to 15 residues. CDR1 is SGHDN and CDR2 is FVKESK in the germline V gene. The trim removed 1 base at V and 2 bases at J, leaving 2 bases unmatched. The DNA for the CDR3 is TGTGCCAGCAGCCAAGGGACAGGGGGGACCTACGAGCAGTACTTC. Amino acids: CASSQGTGGTYEQYF. The full variable domain, in which reference TRBV14 and TRBJ2-7 provide the parts outside the CDR3, is EAGVTQFPSHSVIEKGQTVTLRCDPISGHDNLYWYRRVMGKEIKFLLHFVKESKQDESGMPNNRFLAERTGGTYSTLKVQPAELEDSGVYFCASSQGTGGTYEQYFGPGTRLTVT.

The chain has TRBV2 and TRBJ2-2; D not certain. This CDR3 spans 14 amino acids. CDR1 SNHLY and CDR2 FYNNEI come from the germline V gene. V gave up 2 bases and J gave up 1 base, with 5 bases separating them. The CDR3 DNA reads TGTGCCAGCAGTGAATCTGTGAACACCGGGGAGCTGTTTTTT. This encodes CASSESVNTGELFF.

The V call is TRBV7-9, the J call TRBJ2-1; the D gene is possibly TRBD1 (6 bases). There are 16 residues in the CDR3. The germline V and J ends were trimmed by 0 bases and 5 bases, with 14 bases remaining between them. The germline CDR1 and CDR2 sequences are SEHNR and FQNEAQ (reference sequence). DNA for the CDR3: TGTGCCAGCAGCTTAGCGGTACAGGGCCTGGACAATGAGCAGTTCTTC. As protein: CASSLAVQGLDNEQFF.

The V gene is TRBV29-1, the J gene TRBJ2-1, with D perhaps matching TRBD1 (6 bases). Trimming stripped 3 bases from V and 0 bases from J, with 21 bases between. Per the germline V gene, CDR1 is SQVTM and CDR2 is ANQGSEA. This CDR3 region has 18 residues. CDR3 region: CSVDLIPQDRSSYNEQFF. In DNA, the CDR3 is TGCAGCGTTGATCTCATCCCTCAAGACAGGAGCTCCTACAATGAGCAGTTCTTC.